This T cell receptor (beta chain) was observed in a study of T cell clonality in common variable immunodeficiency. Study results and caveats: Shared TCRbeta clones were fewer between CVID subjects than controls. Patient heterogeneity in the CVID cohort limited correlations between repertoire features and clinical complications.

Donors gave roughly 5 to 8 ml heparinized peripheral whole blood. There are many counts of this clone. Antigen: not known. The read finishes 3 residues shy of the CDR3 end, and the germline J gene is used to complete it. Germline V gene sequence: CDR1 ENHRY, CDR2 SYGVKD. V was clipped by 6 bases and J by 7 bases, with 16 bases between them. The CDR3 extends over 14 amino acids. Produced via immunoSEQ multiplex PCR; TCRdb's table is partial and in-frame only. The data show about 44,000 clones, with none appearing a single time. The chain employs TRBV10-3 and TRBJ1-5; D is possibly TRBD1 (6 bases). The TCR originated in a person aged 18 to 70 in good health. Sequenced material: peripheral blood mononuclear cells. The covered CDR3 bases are TGTGCCATCAGCAAAACAGGGCCCGACCAGCCC. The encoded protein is CAISKTGPDQP. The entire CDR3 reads CAISKTGPDQPQHF.